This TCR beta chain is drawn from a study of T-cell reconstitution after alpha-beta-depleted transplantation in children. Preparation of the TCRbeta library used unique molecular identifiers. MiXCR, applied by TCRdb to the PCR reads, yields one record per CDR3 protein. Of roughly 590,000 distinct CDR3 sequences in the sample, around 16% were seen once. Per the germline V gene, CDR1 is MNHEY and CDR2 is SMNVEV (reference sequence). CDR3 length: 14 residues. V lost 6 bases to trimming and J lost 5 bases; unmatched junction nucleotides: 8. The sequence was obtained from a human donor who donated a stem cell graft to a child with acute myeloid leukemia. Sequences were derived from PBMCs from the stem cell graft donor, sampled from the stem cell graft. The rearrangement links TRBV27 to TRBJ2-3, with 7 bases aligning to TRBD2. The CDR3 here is CASRKRGYGDTQYF. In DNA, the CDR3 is TGTGCCAGCAGGAAGCGGGGCTATGGAGATACGCAGTATTTT.